What follows is one TCR beta chain and its context. What this receptor recognizes is not known. The record has no base qualities; no much larger clone is one base away. The sample comes from a study of T cell responses to AZD1222 COVID-19 vaccine (dated by TCRdb to about 2021). Concerning the study at large: AZD1222 recipients given second doses at about 4 weeks or at about 12 weeks were pooled, since spike-specific TCR depth and breadth were not found to differ between the two schedules. TCR sequencing was performed for roughly 240 trial participants, of whom around 200 were given two doses of AZD1222 and around 25 were given two doses of MenACWY control vaccine. Trial participants were enrolled by age into 18-55, 56-69 and 70-plus year subgroups, with 148, 28 and 57 TCR-sequenced participants respectively. The paper's findings and limits, for the study overall: Participants were mostly white British, with more females than males. The authors suggested clonal diversity may have been underestimated. After two AZD1222 doses, both the breadth and the depth of spike-specific TCRs were significantly higher than at day 0 and than in MenACWY recipients. Epitopes outside the regions mutated in the B.1.351 and B.1.1.7 variants were reportedly recognized by nearly half of the unique spike-specific TCRs. In the small 56-69-year group, the increase in depth fell short of significance, most likely because of low power. Conclusions about previously exposed vaccinees are limited because only six or seven AZD1222 recipients were SARS-CoV-2 seropositive at baseline. Vaccine-associated CD4 TCRs spanned the whole spike protein, with dominant responses in regions 160-218 and 743-854. Because no day 14 peak-response samples were available, the repertoires could be characterized only after the peak T cell response.

The meaning of the sample's time point label: baseline before first vaccination. Vaccinee samples were obtained from the UK trials COV001 and COV002, which included a single-blind randomized controlled phase 2/3 trial of AZD1222 (ChAdOx1 nCoV-19) in healthy adults. For TCRbeta chain sequencing, PBMC samples were collected from trial participants at day 0 and at day 28 after the second dose. The germline V gene (reference sequence) gives CDR1 as LGHDT and CDR2 as YNNKEL. A distance of 8 bases separates the germline ends of V and J, which lose 0 bases and 2 bases respectively. Its CDR3 holds 15 amino acids, cysteine through phenylalanine. Only the CDR3 part of the read is kept: 45 bases, read in frame from the first base. The CDR3 regions of human TCRbeta chains were analyzed by immunosequencing. In the paper's pipeline: Repertoire TCRs were checked for matches against a reference library of SARS-CoV-2-specific TCRs that had been generated using the MIRA antigen-specificity platform. Breadth was defined as the fraction of unique TCRs that were SARS-CoV-2-associated, and depth was defined as the fraction of total T cells that were SARS-CoV-2-associated. Using the MIRA data, each spike-specific TCR was assigned both to the spike region to which the TCR was reactive and to a CD4 or CD8 class. Log10-transformed breadth and depth values were compared by one-way ANOVA with Sidak's multiple comparisons tests. TCRdb took over this immuneACCESS table, retaining in-frame rearrangements with V and J assigned. Such tables are incomplete; in checked studies, under half of the missing clones stem from an unresolved V gene, and the remainder is unexplained. That table furnishes V, J and clone size, whereas the DNA furnished D and trimming. For this sample the table gives approximately 140,000 clones, of which more than 85% were detected only once. The top ten clonotypes cover approximately 2.1% of the sample.

Sequences were derived from peripheral blood, sampled on day 0 of AZD1222 vaccination. Recombination joined TRBV3-1 (or the pseudogene TRBV3-2) with TRBJ2-1; TRBD1 is possibly the D segment (5 matching bases). This receptor was identified in an adult in good health. The CDR3 is CASSQDSGPYNEQFF. The sequence in DNA is TGTGCCAGCAGCCAAGATTCAGGGCCCTACAATGAGCAGTTCTTC.